The 19 T cell receptor beta chains below were found in one sample sequenced in a study of blood T cell repertoires in COVID-19. The method was immunoSEQ multiplex PCR; TCRdb's version includes in-frame clones alone and lacks a portion of them. The data contain some 460,000 clones, 70% to 90% of them singletons. Material for sequencing was PBMCs or T cells enriched from blood (not recorded which). The receptors here all came from a woman under 30 with acute COVID-19.

V usage is TRBV6-5 and J usage is TRBJ2-1, with D tentatively TRBD2 (5 bases). Germline V lookup: CDR1 MNHEY, CDR2 SVGAGI. CDR3 size: 14 residues. With 4 bases removed from V and 5 bases from J, the gap between germline ends came to 12 bases. CDR3 bases: TGTGCCAGCAGTTTTCGGGGAAAGCACAATGAGCAGTTCTTC. It codes for CASSFRGKHNEQFF.

The V gene is TRBV3-1 (or the pseudogene TRBV3-2), the J gene TRBJ1-1; D gene ambiguous. Per germline, CDR1 LGHDT and CDR2 YNNKEL (reference sequence). The CDR3 is made up of 18 amino acids. The V end was cut by 0 bases, the J end by 1 base, with 18 bases between. Written as DNA, the CDR3 is TGTGCCAGCAGCCAAGAGCTAGCTTGGGAGGCGTCGAACACTGAAGCTTTCTTT. Its translation: CASSQELAWEASNTEAFF.

This clone was recorded only once. This chain joins TRBV5-4 and TRBJ2-1; TRBD2 is a possible D gene (6 bases). Per the germline V gene, CDR1 is SGHNT and CDR2 is YYREEE (reference sequence). This CDR3 has 15 residues. With 1 base removed from V and 6 bases from J, the gap between germline ends came to 14 bases. The CDR3 coding sequence is TGTGCCAGCAGCTTGTCGACTAGTGACTCCAATGAGCAGTTCTTC. Encoded protein: CASSLSTSDSNEQFF. The whole variable domain, filled in from reference TRBV5-4 and TRBJ2-1, reads ETGVTQSPTHLIKTRGQQVTLRCSSQSGHNTVSWYQQALGQGPQFIFQYYREEENGRGNFPPRFSGLQFPNYSSELNVNALELDDSALYLCASSLSTSDSNEQFFGPGTRLTVL.

The V gene is TRBV2, the J gene TRBJ1-4, with a weak D call TRBD1 (6 bases). This CDR3 has 13 residues. CDR1 and CDR2 from the germline V gene are SNHLY and FYNNEI. V was shortened by 7 bases and J by 7 bases, with 13 bases between the two germline ends. The CDR3 spells CASNRDIGEKLFF. CDR3 DNA: TGTGCCAGCAATAGGGACATTGGTGAAAAACTGTTTTTT. The variable domain in full, completed from reference TRBV2 and TRBJ1-4, reads EPEVTQTPSHQVTQMGQEVILRCVPISNHLYFYWYRQILGQKVEFLVSFYNNEISEKSEIFDDQFSVERPDGSNFTLKIRSTKLEDSAMYFCASNRDIGEKLFFGSGTQLSVL.

The CDR3 sequence is CATRMTPAYEQYF. The CDR3 nucleotides read TGTGCCACCAGAATGACACCCGCCTACGAGCAGTACTTC. V is TRBV21-1 and J is TRBJ2-7; whether TRBD1, the table's D call, matches the DNA was not checked. TRBV21-1 corresponds to a pseudogene. The CDR3 covers 13 residues.

The rearrangement uses TRBV9 and TRBJ2-2; 8 bases align to TRBD1. Germline V gene lookup returns CDR1 SGDLS and CDR2 YYNGEE. The CDR3 is 16 residues long. V lost 4 bases to trimming and J lost 6 bases; unmatched junction nucleotides: 11. The CDR3 loop is CASSHPPGTGAGELFF. CDR3 nucleotides: TGTGCCAGCAGCCACCCCCCCGGGACAGGAGCCGGGGAGCTGTTTTTT.

This clone was seen just once. The chain uses TRBV28 and TRBJ2-3; 9 bases match TRBD1. This CDR3 comprises 13 residues. The germline CDR1 and CDR2 sequences are MDHEN and SYDVKM. Losses at the gene ends were 3 bases for V and 5 bases for J; bases not matched to a gene: 0. The CDR3 bases are TGTGCCAGCAGTTTGGACAGGGGAGATACGCAGTATTTT. It codes for CASSLDRGDTQYF.

The rearrangement uses TRBV2 and TRBJ1-2; weak D call: TRBD1 (5 bases). With 1 base removed from V and 7 bases from J, the gap between germline ends came to 16 bases. The CDR3 has 15 residues. Germline loops: CDR1 SNHLY, CDR2 FYNNEI. CDR3 nucleotide sequence: TGTGCCAGCAGTGAAGAACGGGGGGAGACGGCTGGCTACACCTTC. Translating it yields CASSEERGETAGYTF.

The J gene is TRBJ2-7, the V gene TRBV25-1, with D maybe TRBD2 (6 bases). Trimming took off 4 bases at V and 6 bases at J, with 10 bases between the two ends. The CDR3 covers 12 residues. Per germline, CDR1 MGHDK and CDR2 SYGVNS. CDR3 coding DNA: TGTGCCAGCAGTGGCGGGGTGGCCGAGCAGTACTTC. It yields the protein CASSGGVAEQYF.

V usage is TRBV5-6 and J usage is TRBJ1-2; TRBD1 matches at 7 bases. The J segment lost 0 bases and the V segment lost 2 bases, leaving 7 bases of the junction unmatched. This CDR3 comprises 16 residues. Germline V CDR1 and CDR2: SGHDT, YYEEEE. CDR3 residues: CASSFRDSPSNYGYTF. CDR3 sequence (DNA): TGTGCCAGCAGCTTCCGGGACAGCCCTTCTAACTATGGCTACACCTTC.

The rearrangement uses TRBV30 and TRBJ1-4; D is perhaps TRBD1 (5 bases). Per germline, CDR1 GTSNPN and CDR2 SVGIG (reference sequence). The germline V and J ends were trimmed by 1 base and 7 bases, with 16 bases remaining between them. CDR3 length equals 15 residues. The CDR3 sequence: CAWSGFGATPEKLFF. In nucleotides, the CDR3 is TGTGCCTGGAGTGGCTTTGGGGCAACTCCTGAAAAACTGTTTTTT.

The genes are TRBV25-1 and TRBJ2-5; perhaps TRBD2 as D (5 bases). This CDR3 comprises 15 residues. Trimming removed 1 base at V and 5 bases at J, with 14 bases between. Germline CDR1 and CDR2: MGHDK and SYGVNS. CDR3 amino acids: CASSESRGIGETQYF. CDR3 sequence (DNA): TGTGCCAGCAGTGAATCAAGAGGGATAGGTGAGACCCAGTACTTC.

The J gene is TRBJ1-2, the V gene TRBV6-2 or TRBV6-3, with D perhaps TRBD1 (6 bases). The CDR3 totals 11 residues. Germline V gene lookup returns CDR1 MNHEY and CDR2 SVGEGT. V gave up 2 bases and J gave up 12 bases, with 10 bases separating them. The CDR3 sequence is CASSYGQGNTF. The CDR3, as DNA: TGTGCCAGCAGTTACGGGCAGGGGAACACCTTC.

The chain has TRBV6-5 and TRBJ1-6; 9 positions agree with TRBD1. The V and J ends lost 1 base and 10 bases, in that order; junction bases with no gene match: 5. The CDR3 has 15 amino acids. Germline lookup yields CDR1 MNHEY and CDR2 SVGAGI. The CDR3 region has the DNA TGTGCCAGCAGTTACTGGACAGGGGAGGAATCACCCCTCCACTTT. This codes for CASSYWTGEESPLHF.

DNA of the CDR3: TGTGCCAGCAGGGGACAGGGAACTAATGAAAAACTGTTTTTT. This codes for CASRGQGTNEKLFF. The V and J genes are TRBV5-5 and TRBJ1-4, with TRBD1 matching 9 bases. Germline CDR1 reads SGHKS; CDR2 reads YYEKEE (reference sequence). This CDR3 has 14 amino acids. Unmatched junction bases numbered 0, after V lost 5 bases and J lost 1 base.

The chain couples TRBV19 to TRBJ2-7, with TRBD2 matching over 11 bases. Germline assignment: CDR1 LNHDA and CDR2 SQIVND (reference sequence). Trimming took 10 bases from V and 1 from J; bases not matched to a gene: 12. The CDR3 totals 16 residues. The CDR3 sequence is CATKKSLAGGSYEQYF. The CDR3 bases are TGTGCCACTAAAAAGTCCCTAGCGGGAGGATCCTACGAGCAGTACTTC.

The chain uses TRBV5-5 and TRBJ2-7, with D perhaps matching TRBD1 (5 bases). Trimming removed 1 base from V and 0 bases from J, with 11 bases in between. Germline V gene data show CDR1 as SGHKS and CDR2 as YYEKEE (reference sequence). The CDR3 spans 15 residues. CDR3 sequence: CASSLRGTYSYEQYF. CDR3 nucleotide sequence: TGTGCCAGCAGCTTGAGGGGCACATACTCCTACGAGCAGTACTTC. Filled out from reference TRBV5-5 and TRBJ2-7, the complete variable domain reads DAGVTQSPTHLIKTRGQQVTLRCSPISGHKSVSWYQQVLGQGPQFIFQYYEKEERGRGNFPDRFSARQFPNYSSELNVNALLLGDSALYLCASSLRGTYSYEQYFGPGTRLTVT.

The gene calls are TRBV18 and TRBJ2-7, with 7 bases fitting TRBD1. The V gene end was trimmed by 6 bases and the J gene end by 3 bases; junction bases not matched to a gene: 5. Germline V gives CDR1 KGHSH, CDR2 LQKENI. The CDR3 has 13 amino acids. CDR3 sequence reads: CASSRGPHYEQYF. CDR3 coding DNA: TGTGCCAGCTCTAGGGGGCCTCACTACGAGCAGTACTTC. Supplemented by reference TRBV18 and TRBJ2-7, the full variable domain reads NAGVMQNPRHLVRRRGQEARLRCSPMKGHSHVYWYRQLPEEGLKFMVYLQKENIIDESGMPKERFSAEFPKEGPSILRIQQVVRGDSAAYFCASSRGPHYEQYFGPGTRLTVT.

V is TRBV19 and J is TRBJ1-1; TRBD1 matches 7 bases. The germline CDR1 and CDR2 sequences are LNHDA and SQIVND (reference sequence). V lost 10 bases and J lost 4; bases outside the gene matches: 9. The CDR3 extends over 13 amino acids. The chain's CDR3 is CATRQGRSTEAFF. The CDR3, as DNA: TGTGCCACCCGACAGGGTCGAAGCACTGAAGCTTTCTTT.